This T cell receptor (beta chain) was sequenced during a study of T cells in Graves' hyperthyroidism and ophthalmopathy. Notes on the study in general: Most thyroid clonotypes with frequency above 0.001 were detected in blood.

Individuals with ophthalmopathy presented a Clinical Activity Score of at least 3, a NOSPECS grade of at least 4 and a duration under 3 months. Per germline, CDR1 SNHLY and CDR2 FYNNEI. CDR3 length: 18 residues. The V gene end was trimmed by 8 bases and the J gene end by 1 base; junction bases not matched to a gene: 14. RNA transcripts yielded amplified TCR beta CDR3 regions. First-round RT-PCR of the TCR CDR3 relied on the HTBI primer set. One entry per CDR3 protein, called by TCRdb with MiXCR from the multiplex PCR reads. The sample carries some 580,000 distinct CDR3 sequences, around 15% recorded once. With regard to this clonotype: Its antigen is not known.

Input material: blood. This receptor was taken from a woman aged 40 to 50 with Graves' ophthalmopathy. The rearrangement links TRBV2 to TRBJ2-4, with 10 nucleotides matching TRBD2. The CDR3 here is CASRIPASGRAAKNIQYF. The CDR3 DNA is TGTGCCAGCCGAATCCCGGCTAGCGGGAGAGCGGCCAAAAACATTCAGTACTTC.